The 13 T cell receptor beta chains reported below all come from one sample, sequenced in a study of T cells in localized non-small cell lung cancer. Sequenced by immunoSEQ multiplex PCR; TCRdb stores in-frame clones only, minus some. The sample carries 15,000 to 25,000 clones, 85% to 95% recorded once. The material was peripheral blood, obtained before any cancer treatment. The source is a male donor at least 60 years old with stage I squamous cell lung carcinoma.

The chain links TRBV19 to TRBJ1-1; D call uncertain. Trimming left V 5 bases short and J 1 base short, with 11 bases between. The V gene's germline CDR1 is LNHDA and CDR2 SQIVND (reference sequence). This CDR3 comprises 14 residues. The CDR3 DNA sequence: TGTGCCAGTAGTCAACATCGGGGGAACACTGAAGCTTTCTTT. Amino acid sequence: CASSQHRGNTEAFF.

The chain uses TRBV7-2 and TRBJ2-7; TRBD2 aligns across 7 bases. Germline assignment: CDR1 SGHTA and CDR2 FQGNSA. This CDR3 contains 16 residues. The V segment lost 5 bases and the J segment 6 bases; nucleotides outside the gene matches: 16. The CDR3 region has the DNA TGTGCCAGCAGCCCCCATCCCCTAGCGGCGGGGCTCGAGCAGTACTTC. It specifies CASSPHPLAAGLEQYF.

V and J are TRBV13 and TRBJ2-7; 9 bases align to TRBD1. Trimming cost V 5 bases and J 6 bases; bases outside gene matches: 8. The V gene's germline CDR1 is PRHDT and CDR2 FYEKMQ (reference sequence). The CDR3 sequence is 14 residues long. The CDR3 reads CASSLRDRESEQYF. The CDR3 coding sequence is TGTGCCAGCAGCCTCCGGGACAGGGAGTCCGAGCAGTACTTC.

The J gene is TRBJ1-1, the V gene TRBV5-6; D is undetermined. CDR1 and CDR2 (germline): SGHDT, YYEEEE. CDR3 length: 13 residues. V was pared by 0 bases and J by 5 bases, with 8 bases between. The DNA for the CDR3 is TGTGCCAGCAGCTTGGATGTGGGGACTGAAGCTTTCTTT. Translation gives CASSLDVGTEAFF.

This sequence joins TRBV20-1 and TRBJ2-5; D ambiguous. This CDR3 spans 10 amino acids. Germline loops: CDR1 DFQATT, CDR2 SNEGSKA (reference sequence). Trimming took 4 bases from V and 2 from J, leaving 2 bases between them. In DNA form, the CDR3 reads TGCAGTGCTAATCAAGAGACCCAGTACTTC. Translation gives CSANQETQYF.

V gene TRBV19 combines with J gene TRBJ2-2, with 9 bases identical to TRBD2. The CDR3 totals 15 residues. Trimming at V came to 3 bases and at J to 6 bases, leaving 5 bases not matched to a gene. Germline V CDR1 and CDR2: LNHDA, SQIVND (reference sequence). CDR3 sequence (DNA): TGTGCCAGTAGTATTGTAGCGGGAGAGGCCGGGGAGCTGTTTTTT. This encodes CASSIVAGEAGELFF.

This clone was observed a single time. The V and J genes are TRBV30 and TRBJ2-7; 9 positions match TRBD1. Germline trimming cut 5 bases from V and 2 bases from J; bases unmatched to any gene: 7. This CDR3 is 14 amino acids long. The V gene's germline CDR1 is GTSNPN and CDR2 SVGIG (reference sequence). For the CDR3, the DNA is TGTGCCTGGGGCGCTTGGACAGGGGCCTACGAGCAGTACTTC. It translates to CAWGAWTGAYEQYF. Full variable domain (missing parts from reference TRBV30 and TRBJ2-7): SQTIHQWPATLVQPVGSPLSLECTVEGTSNPNLYWYRQAAGRGLQLLFYSVGIGQISSEVPQNLSASRPQDRQFILSSKKLLLSDSGFYLCAWGAWTGAYEQYFGPGTRLTVT.

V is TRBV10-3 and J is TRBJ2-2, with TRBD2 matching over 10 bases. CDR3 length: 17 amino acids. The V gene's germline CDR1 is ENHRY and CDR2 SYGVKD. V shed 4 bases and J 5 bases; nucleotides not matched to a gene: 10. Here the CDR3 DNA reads TGTGCCATCAGTGGGTTTTTCACTAGCGGGACGACCGGGGAGCTGTTTTTT. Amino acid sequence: CAISGFFTSGTTGELFF.

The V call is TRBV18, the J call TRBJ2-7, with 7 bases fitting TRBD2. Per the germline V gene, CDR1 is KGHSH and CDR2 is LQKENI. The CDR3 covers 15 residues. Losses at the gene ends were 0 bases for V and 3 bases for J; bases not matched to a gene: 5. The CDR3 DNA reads TGTGCCAGCTCACCACCGGGGGGGGATTACTACGAGCAGTACTTC. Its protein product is CASSPPGGDYYEQYF.

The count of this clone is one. The CDR3 DNA is TGTGCCAGCAGTTTTGGGGTGGAAGGCTACAATGAGCAGTTCTTC. Translation gives CASSFGVEGYNEQFF. The chain has TRBV28 and TRBJ2-1; unclear D gene. Looked up from germline, CDR1 is MDHEN and CDR2 is SYDVKM. CDR3 length equals 15 residues. V was clipped by 3 bases and J by 3 bases, with 12 bases between them.

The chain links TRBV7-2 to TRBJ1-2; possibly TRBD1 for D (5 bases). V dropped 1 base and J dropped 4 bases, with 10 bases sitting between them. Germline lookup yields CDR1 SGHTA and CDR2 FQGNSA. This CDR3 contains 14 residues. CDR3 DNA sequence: TGTGCCAGCAGCTTAGGGGGGACCCCCTATGGCTACACCTTC. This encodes CASSLGGTPYGYTF.

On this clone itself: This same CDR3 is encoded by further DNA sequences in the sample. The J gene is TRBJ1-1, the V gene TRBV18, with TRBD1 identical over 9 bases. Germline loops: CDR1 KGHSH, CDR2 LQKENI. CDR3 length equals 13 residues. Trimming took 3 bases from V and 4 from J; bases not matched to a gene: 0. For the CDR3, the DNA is TGTGCCAGCTCACCGACAGGGGGCACTGAAGCTTTCTTT. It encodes CASSPTGGTEAFF. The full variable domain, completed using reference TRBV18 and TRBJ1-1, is NAGVMQNPRHLVRRRGQEARLRCSPMKGHSHVYWYRQLPEEGLKFMVYLQKENIIDESGMPKERFSAEFPKEGPSILRIQQVVRGDSAAYFCASSPTGGTEAFFGQGTRLTVV.

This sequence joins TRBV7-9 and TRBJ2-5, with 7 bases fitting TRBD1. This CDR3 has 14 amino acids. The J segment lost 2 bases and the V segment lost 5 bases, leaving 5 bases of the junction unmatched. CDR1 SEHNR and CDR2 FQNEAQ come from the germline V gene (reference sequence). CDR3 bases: TGTGCCAGCAGCCCTCAGACAGGGCAAGAGACCCAGTACTTC. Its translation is CASSPQTGQETQYF.